A selection of T cell receptor beta chains follows, all from one sample in a study of shared clonotypes between healthy human individuals. Sequencing was performed with immunoSEQ multiplex PCR; in TCRdb, only in-frame clones are kept and a portion is missing. The sample holds more than 450,000 clones, 79% seen once. Input material: PBMCs. The source is a woman aged 40 to 55 in good health. Some clones in this sample may be carry-over from other donors' samples. The conserved cysteine and the conserved F or W are not part of the CDR3 here. Some rows mark clone size as missing; the rest say once, few, many or name a class of expanded clone.

size,J,V,CDR3
-,TRBJ2-1,TRBV7-2,ASSPRLAGSNEQF
-,TRBJ2-6,TRBV7-3,ASSSRGSGANVLT
once,TRBJ2-1,TRBV7-3,ASSQTSGRASEQF
many,TRBJ1-5,TRBV19,ASSIVYRRGNQPQH
-,TRBJ2-7,TRBV29-1,SVEGARGVYEQY
-,TRBJ2-7,TRBV7-2,ASANLGVYEQY
-,TRBJ2-2,TRBV4-3,ASSQELGGGYGELF
-,TRBJ1-5,TRBV28,AGQVGMGNQPQH
-,TRBJ1-5,TRBV30,AWSVQRRQGRFPQPQH
-,TRBJ2-1,TRBV25-1,ASRIAGNSYNEQF
few,TRBJ2-7,TRBV7-6,ASSLLTGGGEQY
-,TRBJ2-7,TRBV7-2,ASSRGHLPSYEQY
-,TRBJ2-1,TRBV5-4,ASSLEGQGFYNEQF
-,-,TRBV7-8,ASSLDLQGGYEQY
-,TRBJ1-2,TRBV5-1,ASSWDRNYGYT
few,TRBJ2-2,TRBV7-3,ASSLGRGTGELF
-,TRBJ2-1,TRBV4-2,ASSQAGPNNEQF
-,TRBJ1-2,TRBV19,ASSTQGASSGYT
-,TRBJ2-5,TRBV1,TSSHVGPQETQY
-,TRBJ2-3,TRBV9,ASSVDPATSTDTQY
once,TRBJ1-5,TRBV28,ASRNYGQRVAQPQH
-,TRBJ2-3,TRBV5-4,ASRIGGQVSLY
-,TRBJ2-3,TRBV5-1,ASSLVGGEFTDTQY
-,TRBJ2-5,TRBV5-1,ASSLGGRWGETQY
-,TRBJ1-2,TRBV6-4,ASRKTGGTGYT
-,TRBJ2-3,TRBV5-1,ASSSQGHTDTQY